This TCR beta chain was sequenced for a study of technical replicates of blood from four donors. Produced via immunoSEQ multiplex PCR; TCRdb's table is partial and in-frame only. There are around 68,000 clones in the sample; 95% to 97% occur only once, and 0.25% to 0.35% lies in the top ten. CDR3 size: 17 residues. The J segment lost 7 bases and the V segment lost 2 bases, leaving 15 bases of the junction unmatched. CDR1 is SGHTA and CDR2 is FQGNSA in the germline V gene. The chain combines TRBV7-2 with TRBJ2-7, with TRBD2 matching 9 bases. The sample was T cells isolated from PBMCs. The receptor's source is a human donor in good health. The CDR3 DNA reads TGTGCCAGCAGCTTATTTGCACCGGGGGCGGGAGGGCAAGAGCAGTACTTC. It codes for CASSLFAPGAGGQEQYF. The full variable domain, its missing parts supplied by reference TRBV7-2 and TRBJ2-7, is GAGVSQSPSNKVTEKGKDVELRCDPISGHTALYWYRQSLGQGLEFLIYFQGNSAPDKSGLPSDRFSAERTGGSVSTLTIQRTQQEDSAVYLCASSLFAPGAGGQEQYFGPGTRLTVT.